One sample yielded the 18 T cell receptor beta chains listed below, sequenced in a study of blood T cell repertoires in COVID-19. This table comes from immunoSEQ multiplex PCR, and its TCRdb copy is limited to in-frame clones, with some not included. The top ten hold approximately 0.9% of the sample, which has about 480,000 clones, 89% seen once. Sequenced input: peripheral blood. The receptor source for this set is a man aged 18 to 35 with COVID-19, enrolled during active disease.

Details on this clone: Other DNA sequences in this specimen translate into the identical CDR3. This chain connects TRBV18 to TRBJ2-3, with TRBD1 matching over 7 bases. The ends lost 5 bases at V and 2 bases at J; junction bases unmatched: 4. This CDR3 comprises 14 residues. Germline lookup yields CDR1 KGHSH and CDR2 LQKENI. CDR3 coding DNA: TGTGCCAGCTCAAGGGACAGATCCACAGATACGCAGTATTTT. Translating it yields CASSRDRSTDTQYF.

The chain has TRBV5-4 and TRBJ1-2, with 7 bases fitting TRBD1. CDR1 and CDR2 (germline): SGHNT, YYREEE (reference sequence). The ends lost 0 bases at V and 0 bases at J; junction bases unmatched: 2. The CDR3 runs to 15 residues. The CDR3 is CASSLADRTNYGYTF. Written as DNA, the CDR3 is TGTGCCAGCAGCTTGGCGGACAGGACTAACTATGGCTACACCTTC.

This chain connects TRBV3-1 (or the pseudogene TRBV3-2) to TRBJ2-3, with 12 bases that match TRBD2. Germline values: CDR1 LGHDT, CDR2 YNNKEL (reference sequence). After removal of 0 bases from V and 5 bases from J, the junction contained 6 bases not matched to a gene. The CDR3 has 17 amino acids. The DNA for the CDR3 is TGTGCCAGCAGCCAAGATCTACTAGCGGGAGGACAAGATACGCAGTATTTT. This translates into CASSQDLLAGGQDTQYF.

This chain connects TRBV7-7 to TRBJ2-5, with 8 positions matching TRBD1. The CDR3 length is 16 residues. CDR1 is SSHAT, CDR2 FNYEAQ, per germline (reference sequence). V lost 1 base to trimming and J lost 4 bases; unmatched junction nucleotides: 8. Here the CDR3 reads CASSLGTGMVGETQYF. The CDR3 DNA is TGTGCCAGCAGCTTAGGGACAGGGATGGTTGGAGAGACCCAGTACTTC.

The chain has TRBV30 and TRBJ2-1; 8 bases are shared with TRBD2. CDR3 length equals 16 residues. The junction had 9 bases not matched to a gene; V was cut back by 1 base and J by 4 bases. The germline V gene encodes CDR1 GTSNPN and CDR2 SVGIG (reference sequence). In DNA, the CDR3 is TGTGCCTGGAGTGGTCGAACTAGCGGAAATTACAATGAGCAGTTCTTC. Amino acid sequence: CAWSGRTSGNYNEQFF.

Details on this clone: One end of the junction is discordant with germline, which a read error may explain. The chain is built from TRBV30 and TRBJ2-7, with D possibly being TRBD2 (7 bases). This CDR3 is 12 amino acids long. Germline CDR1 GTSNPN, CDR2 SVGIG (reference sequence). The CDR3 sequence: CAWSGGQGELCF. In DNA, the CDR3 is TGTGCCTGGAGCGGGGGGCAGGGCGAACTGTGTTTC.

The CDR3 region is CASSPRDSTGANVLTF. The CDR3 nucleotides are TGCGCCAGCAGCCCTCGGGACAGCACGGGGGCCAACGTCCTGACTTTC. The chain recombines TRBV5-1 with TRBJ2-6; 7 bases line up with TRBD1. The CDR3 extends over 16 amino acids. Trimming took 4 bases from V and 4 from J; bases not matched to a gene: 8. In germline, CDR1 is SGHRS, CDR2 YFSETQ.

V is TRBV7-8 and J is TRBJ2-2; TRBD1 aligns across 9 bases. Germline loops: CDR1 SGHVS, CDR2 FQNEAQ. The CDR3 sequence is 15 residues long. V dropped 4 bases and J dropped 0; count of bases not matched to a gene: 0. The CDR3 region is CASSWDRANTGELFF. The CDR3 DNA follows: TGTGCCAGCAGCTGGGACAGGGCGAACACCGGGGAGCTGTTTTTT.

This chain uses TRBV2 with TRBJ2-3; maybe TRBD1 (5 bases). Trimming stripped 10 bases from V and 0 bases from J, with 14 bases between. Germline CDR1 SNHLY, CDR2 FYNNEI. The CDR3 contains 14 residues. In nucleotides, the CDR3 is TGTGCCAACAGGCTGGCAGGGAGCACAGATACGCAGTATTTT. It yields the protein CANRLAGSTDTQYF.

This chain connects TRBV3-1 (or the pseudogene TRBV3-2) to TRBJ1-1, with D hard to call. CDR3 length equals 13 residues. Per germline, CDR1 LGHDT and CDR2 YNNKEL (reference sequence). V was clipped by 3 bases and J by 3 bases, with 8 bases between them. For the CDR3, the DNA is TGTGCCAGCAGCCAGAGACAAGACACTGAAGCTTTCTTT. Residues: CASSQRQDTEAFF.

The CDR3 DNA sequence: TGTGCCAGCAGGGCATTAATACAGGGGGCTCTTGAGCAGTTCTTC. Translation gives CASRALIQGALEQFF. This chain uses TRBV27 with TRBJ2-1; 9 bases align to TRBD1. This CDR3 has 15 residues. Germline lookup yields CDR1 MNHEY and CDR2 SMNVEV (reference sequence). V gave up 6 bases and J gave up 9 bases; unmatched junction bases: 12.

This clone turned up a few times. The genes are TRBV19 and TRBJ1-1, with D unclear. The V gene lost 4 bases and the J gene lost 0 bases, with 6 bases spanning the gap. CDR1 is LNHDA, CDR2 SQIVND, per germline (reference sequence). This CDR3 contains 13 residues. The CDR3: CASSTTLNTEAFF. The DNA for the CDR3 is TGTGCCAGTAGTACAACTCTGAACACTGAAGCTTTCTTT.

This chain uses TRBV7-9 with TRBJ2-5; 7 nucleotides align to TRBD1. Germline V gene data show CDR1 as SEHNR and CDR2 as FQNEAQ (reference sequence). The CDR3 sequence is 14 residues long. The trim removed 4 bases at V and 2 bases at J, leaving 4 bases unmatched. In DNA, the CDR3 is TGTGCCAGCAGCTCCAGACAGGGACAAGAGACCCAGTACTTC. It encodes CASSSRQGQETQYF.

The chain recombines TRBV11-2 with TRBJ2-1, with D perhaps matching TRBD2 (6 bases). Germline CDR1 SGHAT, CDR2 FQNNGV. CDR3 length equals 15 residues. The germline V and J ends were trimmed by 1 base and 3 bases, with 10 bases remaining between them. CDR3 sequence: CASSLAGVNYNEQFF. The CDR3 nucleotides are TGTGCCAGCAGCTTAGCGGGGGTAAACTACAATGAGCAGTTCTTC.

This clone was detected once. This CDR3 reads CASSEGQTGELFF. The CDR3 DNA reads as TGTGCCAGCAGTGAGGGGCAAACCGGGGAGCTGTTTTTT. This sequence joins TRBV2 and TRBJ2-2, with D possibly being TRBD1 (5 bases). Germline V gene data show CDR1 as SNHLY and CDR2 as FYNNEI. The V end lost 3 bases, the J end lost 5 bases, and 7 bases lay between the germline ends. There are 13 residues in the CDR3.

CDR3 bases: TGTGCCAGCAGTTCAGGAACAGGTCTCTGGTCCTACGAGCAGTACTTC. Encoded protein: CASSSGTGLWSYEQYF. The V call is TRBV27, the J call TRBJ2-7; TRBD1 is a possible D gene (5 bases). This CDR3 region has 16 residues. The V end lost 4 bases, the J end lost 1 base, and 17 bases lay between the germline ends. Germline V gene sequence: CDR1 MNHEY, CDR2 SMNVEV (reference sequence).

As concerns this clone: This CDR3 is also generated by other DNA sequences in the sample. V gene TRBV19 combines with J gene TRBJ1-2; D is unclear. The CDR3 runs to 14 residues. V lost 0 bases, J lost 4 bases, and 9 bases lay in between. Germline V gene sequence: CDR1 LNHDA, CDR2 SQIVND (reference sequence). The CDR3 reads CASSIDRGGYGYTF. The CDR3, as DNA: TGTGCCAGTAGTATAGATCGGGGAGGCTATGGCTACACCTTC. Together with reference TRBV19 and TRBJ1-2, the CDR3 gives the full variable domain: DGGITQSPKYLFRKEGQNVTLSCEQNLNHDAMYWYRQDPGQGLRLIYYSQIVNDFQKGDIAEGYSVSREKKESFPLTVTSAQKNPTAFYLCASSIDRGGYGYTFGSGTRLTVV.

This clone was detected once. This chain links TRBV6-1 with TRBJ2-3; D is undetermined. Germline V gene lookup returns CDR1 MNHNS and CDR2 SASEGT. The CDR3 covers 16 residues. Trimming cost V 2 bases and J 4 bases, with 16 bases left between them. The CDR3 DNA reads as TGTGCCAGCAGTGAACTAACGCCACGAGGTGCAGATACGCAGTATTTT. Translated, it gives CASSELTPRGADTQYF.